Listed below are T cell receptor beta chains from one sample, sequenced in a study of shared clonotypes between healthy human individuals. Sequencing was performed with immunoSEQ multiplex PCR; in TCRdb, only in-frame clones are kept and a portion is missing. Of hundreds of thousands of clones in the sample, less than 80% are singletons; the top ten hold 1.8%. Source material: memory CD4+ T cells sorted from blood. These receptors originate from a woman between 25 and 40 years old in good health. CDR3s include the opening cysteine and the closing phenylalanine or tryptophan. Each record gives: CDR3 protein, CDR3 DNA, clone size, V gene, D gene, J gene, CDR3 length. A D gene is named only where the DNA matches it firmly. Rows may omit the clone size; those that give it use once, few, many or a size class.

CASSQDTPTNEKLFF | TGTGCCAGCAGCCAAGATACCCCGACTAATGAAAAACTGTTTTTT | - | TRBV4-2 | - | TRBJ1-4 | 15
CASSLGAGGEQYF | TGCGCCAGCAGCTTGGGGGCAGGGGGAGAGCAGTACTTC | - | TRBV5-1 | TRBD1 | TRBJ2-7 | 13
CASRPDRGLGNEQFF | TGTGCCAGCAGACCTGACAGGGGGCTGGGGAATGAGCAGTTCTTC | - | TRBV6-5 | TRBD1 | TRBJ2-1 | 15
CSVWTGGSTEAFF | TGCAGCGTATGGACAGGGGGGAGTACTGAAGCTTTCTTT | few | TRBV29-1 | TRBD1 | TRBJ1-1 | 13
CAASEGNDNQPQHF | TGTGCCGCATCCGAGGGGAATGACAATCAGCCCCAGCATTTT | - | TRBV19 | - | TRBJ1-5 | 14
CASSPMTGKETQYF | TGTGCCAGCAGTCCTATGACAGGCAAGGAGACCCAGTACTTC | - | TRBV2 | - | TRBJ2-5 | 14
CASSKGAPRDEQFF | TGCGCCAGCTCAAAAGGGGCACCCAGGGATGAGCAGTTCTTC | - | TRBV5-1 | - | TRBJ2-1 | 14
CASSLESTQETQYF | TGCGCCAGCAGCTTGGAGAGCACGCAAGAGACCCAGTACTTC | - | TRBV5-1 | - | TRBJ2-5 | 14
CASSLAEGNTIYF | TGTGCCAGCAGCTTAGCGGAGGGAAACACCATATATTTT | many | TRBV7-2 | - | TRBJ1-3 | 13
CASSLGQGQTRGETQYF | TGTGCCAGCAGCTTAGGGCAGGGTCAAACAAGGGGCGAGACCCAGTACTTC | - | TRBV7-6 | - | TRBJ2-5 | 17
CASSLYGQITDTQYF | TGTGCCAGCAGTTTATATGGACAGATCACAGATACGCAGTATTTT | - | TRBV28 | - | TRBJ2-3 | 15
CASSFRTSGSLEQFF | TGTGCCAGCAGTTTTCGGACTAGCGGCTCTTTGGAGCAGTTCTTC | few | TRBV27 | TRBD2 | TRBJ2-1 | 15
CASSLSLAGIGELFF | TGCGCCAGCAGCTTGTCACTAGCGGGGATAGGGGAGCTGTTTTTT | - | TRBV5-1 | TRBD2 | TRBJ2-2 | 15
CASKVSPGGNIQYF | TGCGCCAGCAAAGTCTCCCCGGGAGGAAACATTCAGTACTTC | - | TRBV5-1 | TRBD2 | TRBJ2-4 | 14
CASSPWTSGSYEQYF | TGTGCCAGCAGTCCATGGACTAGCGGGTCCTACGAGCAGTACTTC | - | TRBV28 | TRBD2 | TRBJ2-7 | 15
CASAPGFRETQYF | TGTGCCAGTGCTCCGGGCTTCAGAGAGACCCAGTACTTC | few | TRBV19 | - | TRBJ2-5 | 13
CSVGRGSRGGSSYEQYF | TGCAGCGTTGGAAGGGGGTCCAGGGGAGGGAGCTCCTACGAGCAGTACTTC | - | TRBV29-1 | - | TRBJ2-7 | 17
CASSAEQGTQPQHF | TGTGCCAGCAGTGCAGAACAGGGGACCCAGCCCCAGCATTTT | - | TRBV13 | TRBD1 | TRBJ1-5 | 14
CASSPVGPGPYEQYF | TGTGCCAGCAGCCCCGTGGGACCGGGCCCCTACGAGCAGTACTTC | - | TRBV7-2 | - | TRBJ2-7 | 15
CASSYRDGPSNQPQHF | TGCGCCAGCAGCTACCGGGACGGTCCCTCCAATCAGCCCCAGCATTTT | many | TRBV5-1 | - | TRBJ1-5 | 16
CASSPLAGPGANVLTF | TGTGCCAGCAGCCCCCTAGCCGGGCCTGGGGCCAACGTCCTGACTTTC | - | TRBV11-2 | - | TRBJ2-6 | 16
CASSQQAGSPGKQYF | TGTGCCAGCAGCCAGCAAGCGGGATCCCCGGGGAAGCAGTACTTC | - | TRBV4-2 | TRBD2 | TRBJ2-7 | 15
CASSYVPGEREQYF | TGTGCCAGCAGTTACGTACCGGGAGAGCGTGAGCAGTACTTC | - | TRBV6-6 | - | TRBJ2-7 | 14
CASTLGTGAGEQYF | TGCGCCAGCACCCTTGGGACAGGGGCGGGGGAGCAGTACTTC | few | TRBV5-1 | TRBD1 | TRBJ2-5 | 14
CSVVTGSNQPQHF | TGCAGCGTTGTGACAGGGTCAAATCAGCCCCAGCATTTT | - | TRBV29-1 | TRBD1 | TRBJ1-5 | 13
CASSQVPAGGSYNEQFF | TGTGCCAGCAGCCAAGTACCAGCGGGAGGGAGCTACAATGAGCAGTTCTTC | - | TRBV14 | TRBD2 | TRBJ2-1 | 17
CASSEWVSYGYTF | TGTGCCAGCAGTGAATGGGTTAGCTATGGCTACACCTTC | few | TRBV6-1 | - | TRBJ1-2 | 13
CASSLARDRNYEQYF | TGCGCCAGCAGCTTGGCGAGGGACAGAAACTACGAGCAGTACTTC | - | TRBV5-1 | TRBD1 | TRBJ2-7 | 15
CASSRGVSGANVLTF | TGTGCCAGCAGCAGAGGGGTCTCTGGGGCCAACGTCCTGACTTTC | - | TRBV11-2 | - | TRBJ2-6 | 15
CASSPGSSGRETQYF | TGCGCCAGCAGCCCGGGGTCTAGCGGGAGGGAGACCCAGTACTTC | - | TRBV5-1 | TRBD2 | TRBJ2-5 | 15
CASREGTGRAEAFF | TGTGCCAGTAGGGAAGGGACAGGGAGGGCTGAAGCTTTCTTT | - | TRBV19 | TRBD1 | TRBJ1-1 | 14
CASSQDRTEETQYF | TGCGCCAGCAGCCAAGATAGGACAGAAGAGACCCAGTACTTC | - | TRBV4-1 | - | TRBJ2-5 | 14
CASSQGIGVSTDTQYF | TGTGCCAGCAGCCAAGGAATCGGGGTGTCCACAGATACGCAGTATTTT | - | TRBV4-2 | - | TRBJ2-3 | 16
CASSIVGGIETQYF | TGTGCCAGCAGTATCGTGGGAGGCATAGAGACCCAGTACTTC | - | TRBV5-6 | - | TRBJ2-5 | 14
CASSLNGEAFF | TGTGCCAGCAGTTTGAACGGTGAAGCTTTCTTT | - | TRBV28 | - | TRBJ1-1 | 11
CASSSGTLAGGGNEQFF | TGTGCCAGCAGCTCCGGTACCCTAGCGGGAGGGGGGAATGAGCAGTTCTTC | - | TRBV7-2 | TRBD2 | TRBJ2-1 | 17
CASSYSRGGRLSDTQYF | TGTGCCAGCAGCTACAGTCGAGGCGGACGCCTTTCTGATACGCAGTATTTT | - | TRBV11-2 | - | TRBJ2-3 | 17
CAAPTSGQEFFSGANVLTF | TGTGCCGCACCGACGAGCGGACAGGAATTTTTCTCTGGGGCCAACGTCCTGACTTTC | - | TRBV7-9 | TRBD1 | TRBJ2-6 | 19
CASGPDFSSYNEQFF | TGTGCCAGCGGCCCGGACTTTAGCTCCTACAATGAGCAGTTCTTC | few | TRBV2 | - | TRBJ2-1 | 15
CASSPRDSSNQPQHF | TGTGCCAGCAGCCCCCGGGACAGTAGCAATCAGCCCCAGCATTTT | many | TRBV2 | TRBD1 | TRBJ1-5 | 15
CASSTDYEQYF | TGTGCCAGCAGCACCGACTACGAGCAGTACTTC | few | TRBV5-4 | - | TRBJ2-7 | 11
CSVDHEAGNEQYF | TGCAGCGTTGATCACGAGGCAGGGAACGAGCAGTACTTC | - | TRBV29-1 | - | TRBJ2-7 | 13